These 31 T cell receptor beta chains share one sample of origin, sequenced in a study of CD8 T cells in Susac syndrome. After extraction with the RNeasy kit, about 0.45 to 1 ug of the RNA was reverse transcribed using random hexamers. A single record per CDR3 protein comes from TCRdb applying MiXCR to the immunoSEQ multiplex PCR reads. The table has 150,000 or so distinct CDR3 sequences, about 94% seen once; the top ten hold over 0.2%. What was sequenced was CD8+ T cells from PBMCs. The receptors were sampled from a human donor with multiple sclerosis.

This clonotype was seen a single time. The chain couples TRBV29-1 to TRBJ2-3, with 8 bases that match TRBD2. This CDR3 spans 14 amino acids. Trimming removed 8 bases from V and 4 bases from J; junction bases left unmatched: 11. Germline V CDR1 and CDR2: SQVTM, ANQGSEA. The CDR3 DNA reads TGCAGCTTCCCCGGTGGCGGGGGGCCAGATACGCAGTATTTT. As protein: CSFPGGGGPDTQYF.

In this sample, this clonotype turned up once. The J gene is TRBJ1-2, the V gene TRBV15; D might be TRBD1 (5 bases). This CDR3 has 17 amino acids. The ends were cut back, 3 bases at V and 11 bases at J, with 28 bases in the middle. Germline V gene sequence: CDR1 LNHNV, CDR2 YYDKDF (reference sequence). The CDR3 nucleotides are TGTGCCACCAGCAGGGGATCCCGGGGGGACGGACGATATTTGTACACCTTC. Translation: CATSRGSRGDGRYLYTF.

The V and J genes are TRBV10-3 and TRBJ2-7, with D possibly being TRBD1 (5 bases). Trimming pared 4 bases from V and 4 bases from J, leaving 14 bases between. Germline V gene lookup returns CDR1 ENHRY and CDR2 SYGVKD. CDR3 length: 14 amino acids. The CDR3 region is CAISAPETAYEQYF. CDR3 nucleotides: TGTGCCATCAGTGCCCCCGAGACAGCTTACGAGCAGTACTTC.

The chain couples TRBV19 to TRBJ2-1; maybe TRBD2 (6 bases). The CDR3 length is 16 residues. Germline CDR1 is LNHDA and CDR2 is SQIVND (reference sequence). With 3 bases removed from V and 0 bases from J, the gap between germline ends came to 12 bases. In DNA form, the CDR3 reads TGTGCCAGTAGTATTGTGGGGGGTCGCTCCTACAATGAGCAGTTCTTC. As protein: CASSIVGGRSYNEQFF. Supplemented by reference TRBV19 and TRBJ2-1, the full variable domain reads DGGITQSPKYLFRKEGQNVTLSCEQNLNHDAMYWYRQDPGQGLRLIYYSQIVNDFQKGDIAEGYSVSREKKESFPLTVTSAQKNPTAFYLCASSIVGGRSYNEQFFGPGTRLTVL.

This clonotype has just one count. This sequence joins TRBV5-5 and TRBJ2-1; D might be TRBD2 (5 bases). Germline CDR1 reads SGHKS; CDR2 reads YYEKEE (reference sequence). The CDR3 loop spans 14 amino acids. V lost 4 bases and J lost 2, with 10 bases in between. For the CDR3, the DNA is TGTGCCAGCAGCCCGGACTGGACCTACAATGAGCAGTTCTTC. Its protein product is CASSPDWTYNEQFF. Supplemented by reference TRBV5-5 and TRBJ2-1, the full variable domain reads DAGVTQSPTHLIKTRGQQVTLRCSPISGHKSVSWYQQVLGQGPQFIFQYYEKEERGRGNFPDRFSARQFPNYSSELNVNALLLGDSALYLCASSPDWTYNEQFFGPGTRLTVL.

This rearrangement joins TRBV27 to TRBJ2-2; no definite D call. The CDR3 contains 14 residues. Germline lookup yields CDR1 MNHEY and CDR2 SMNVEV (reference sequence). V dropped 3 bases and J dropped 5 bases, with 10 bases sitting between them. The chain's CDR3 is CASSFSLATGELFF. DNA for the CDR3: TGTGCCAGCAGTTTTAGCCTTGCAACCGGGGAGCTGTTTTTT.

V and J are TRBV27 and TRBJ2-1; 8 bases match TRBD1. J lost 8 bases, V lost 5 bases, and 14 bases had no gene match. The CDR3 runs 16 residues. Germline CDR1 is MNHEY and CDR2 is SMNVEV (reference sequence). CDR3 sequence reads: CASSPYRGDRFDEQFF. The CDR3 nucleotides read TGTGCCAGCAGTCCCTACAGGGGGGATCGTTTTGATGAGCAGTTCTTC.

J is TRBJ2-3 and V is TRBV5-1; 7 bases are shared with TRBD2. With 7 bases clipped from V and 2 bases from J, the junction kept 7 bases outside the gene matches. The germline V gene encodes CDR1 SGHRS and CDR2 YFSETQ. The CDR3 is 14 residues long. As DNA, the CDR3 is TGCGCCAGCTTTTCCGCGGGAGTCACAGATACGCAGTATTTT. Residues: CASFSAGVTDTQYF.

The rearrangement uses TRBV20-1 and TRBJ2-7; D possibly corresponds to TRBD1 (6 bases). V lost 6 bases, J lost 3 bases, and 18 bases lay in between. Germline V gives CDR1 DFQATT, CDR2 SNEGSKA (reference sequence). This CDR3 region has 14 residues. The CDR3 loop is CSAFPKGHFYEQYF. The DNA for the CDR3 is TGCAGTGCCTTCCCAAAGGGACACTTCTACGAGCAGTACTTC.

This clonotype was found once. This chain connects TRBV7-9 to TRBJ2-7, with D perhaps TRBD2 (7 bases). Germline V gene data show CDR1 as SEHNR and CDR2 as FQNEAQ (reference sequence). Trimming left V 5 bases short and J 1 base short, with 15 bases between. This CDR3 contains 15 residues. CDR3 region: CASSATGRGSYEQYF. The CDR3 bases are TGTGCCAGCAGCGCTACAGGGAGGGGGTCCTACGAGCAGTACTTC.

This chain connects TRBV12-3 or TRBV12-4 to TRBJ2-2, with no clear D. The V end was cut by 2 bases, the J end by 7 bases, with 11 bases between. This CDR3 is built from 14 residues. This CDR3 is CASSLSPTGGELFF. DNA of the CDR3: TGTGCCAGCAGTTTATCCCCCACTGGCGGGGAGCTGTTTTTT.

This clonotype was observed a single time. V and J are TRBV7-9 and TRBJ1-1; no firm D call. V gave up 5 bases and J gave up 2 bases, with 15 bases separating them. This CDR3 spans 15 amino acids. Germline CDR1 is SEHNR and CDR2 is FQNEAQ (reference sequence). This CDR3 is CASSRLRTYNTEAFF. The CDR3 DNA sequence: TGTGCCAGCAGCCGATTAAGGACTTACAACACTGAAGCTTTCTTT.

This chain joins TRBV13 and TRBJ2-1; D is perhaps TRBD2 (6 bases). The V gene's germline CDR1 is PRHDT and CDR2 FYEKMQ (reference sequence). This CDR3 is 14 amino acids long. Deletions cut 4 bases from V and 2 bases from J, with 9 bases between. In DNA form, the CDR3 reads TGTGCCAGCAGCTCCAGGGAGGCCTACAATGAGCAGTTCTTC. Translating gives CASSSREAYNEQFF.

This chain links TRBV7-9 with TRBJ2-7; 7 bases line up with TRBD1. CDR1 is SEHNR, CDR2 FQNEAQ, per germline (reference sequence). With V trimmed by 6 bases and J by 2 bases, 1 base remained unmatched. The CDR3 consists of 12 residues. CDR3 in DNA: TGTGCCAGCAGGGGACAGACCTACGAGCAGTACTTC. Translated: CASRGQTYEQYF.

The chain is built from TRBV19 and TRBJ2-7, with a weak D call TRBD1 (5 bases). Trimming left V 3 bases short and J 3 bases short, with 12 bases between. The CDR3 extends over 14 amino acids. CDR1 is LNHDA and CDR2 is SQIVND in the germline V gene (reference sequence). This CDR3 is CASSISVRVYEQYF. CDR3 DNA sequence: TGTGCCAGTAGTATCTCGGTCAGGGTCTACGAGCAGTACTTC.

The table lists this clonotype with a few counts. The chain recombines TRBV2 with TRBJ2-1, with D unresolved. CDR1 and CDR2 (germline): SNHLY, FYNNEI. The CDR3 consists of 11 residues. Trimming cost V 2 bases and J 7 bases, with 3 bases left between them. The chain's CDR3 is CASSEYNEQFF. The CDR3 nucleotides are TGTGCCAGCAGTGAATATAATGAGCAGTTCTTC.

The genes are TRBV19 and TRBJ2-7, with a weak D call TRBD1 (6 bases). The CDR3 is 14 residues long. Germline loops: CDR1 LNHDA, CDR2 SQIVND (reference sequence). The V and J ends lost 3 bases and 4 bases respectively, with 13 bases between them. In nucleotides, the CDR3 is TGTGCCAGTAGTATGGGACACGGTGGGTACGAGCAGTACTTC. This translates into CASSMGHGGYEQYF.

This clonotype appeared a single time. CDR3 in DNA: TGTGCCAGCAGTTACAGGCGGATGACCTACGAGCAGTACTTC. Its protein is CASSYRRMTYEQYF. The chain carries TRBV6-2 or TRBV6-3 and TRBJ2-7; D unresolved. This CDR3 has 14 amino acids. Trimming stripped 2 bases from V and 2 bases from J, with 10 bases between. Per the germline V gene, CDR1 is MNHEY and CDR2 is SVGEGT.

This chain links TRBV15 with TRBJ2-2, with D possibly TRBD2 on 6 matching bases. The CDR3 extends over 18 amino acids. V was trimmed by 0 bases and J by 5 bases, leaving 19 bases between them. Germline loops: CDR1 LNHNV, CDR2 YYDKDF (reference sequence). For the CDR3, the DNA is TGTGCCACCAGCAGAGAATCCTCAGGCGCGGGGTGGACCGGGGAGCTGTTTTTT. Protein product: CATSRESSGAGWTGELFF.

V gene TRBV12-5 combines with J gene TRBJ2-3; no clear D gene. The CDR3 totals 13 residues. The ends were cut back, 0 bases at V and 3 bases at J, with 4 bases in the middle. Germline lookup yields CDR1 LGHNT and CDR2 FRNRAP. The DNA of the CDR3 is TGTGCTAGTGGTTTGGTGGGGACAGATACGCAGTATTTT. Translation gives CASGLVGTDTQYF.

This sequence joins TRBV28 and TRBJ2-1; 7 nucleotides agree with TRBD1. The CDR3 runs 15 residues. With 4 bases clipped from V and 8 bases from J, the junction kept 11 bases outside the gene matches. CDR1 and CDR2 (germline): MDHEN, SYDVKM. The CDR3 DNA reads TGTGCCAGCAGTTCCGAGGGGGCAATATTGGATGAGCAGTTCTTC. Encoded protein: CASSSEGAILDEQFF.

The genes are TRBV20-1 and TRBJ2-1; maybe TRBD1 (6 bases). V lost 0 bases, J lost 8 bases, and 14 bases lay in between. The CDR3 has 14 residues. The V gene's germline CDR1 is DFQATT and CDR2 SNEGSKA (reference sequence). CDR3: CSARDLYTGHEQFF. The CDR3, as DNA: TGCAGTGCTAGAGATTTATATACAGGGCATGAGCAGTTCTTC.

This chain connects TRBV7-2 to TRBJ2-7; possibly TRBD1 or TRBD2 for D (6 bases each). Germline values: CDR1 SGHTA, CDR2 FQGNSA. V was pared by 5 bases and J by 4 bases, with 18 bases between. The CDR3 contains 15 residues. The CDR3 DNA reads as TGTGCCAGCAGCCGCATCGAAGGAGGGGGATACGAGCAGTACTTC. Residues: CASSRIEGGGYEQYF.

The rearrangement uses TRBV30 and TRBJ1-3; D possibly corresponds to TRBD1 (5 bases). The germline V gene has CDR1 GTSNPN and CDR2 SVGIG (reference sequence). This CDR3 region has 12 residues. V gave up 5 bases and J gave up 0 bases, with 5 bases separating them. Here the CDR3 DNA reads TGTGCCTGGGACAGCTCTGGAAACACCATATATTTT. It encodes CAWDSSGNTIYF.

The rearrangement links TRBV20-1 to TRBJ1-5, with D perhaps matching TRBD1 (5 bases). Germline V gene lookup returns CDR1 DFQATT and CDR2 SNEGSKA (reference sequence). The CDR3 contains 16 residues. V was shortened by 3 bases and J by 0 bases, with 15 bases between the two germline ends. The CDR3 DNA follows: TGCAGTGCTAGGATACAGGCTGGGTATAGCAATCAGCCCCAGCATTTT. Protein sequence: CSARIQAGYSNQPQHF.

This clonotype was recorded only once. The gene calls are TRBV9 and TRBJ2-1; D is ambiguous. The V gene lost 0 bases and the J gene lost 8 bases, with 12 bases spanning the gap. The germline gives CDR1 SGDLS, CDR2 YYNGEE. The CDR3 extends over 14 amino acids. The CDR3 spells CASSVGDSNYEQFF. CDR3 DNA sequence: TGTGCCAGCAGCGTAGGTGACTCGAATTATGAGCAGTTCTTC.

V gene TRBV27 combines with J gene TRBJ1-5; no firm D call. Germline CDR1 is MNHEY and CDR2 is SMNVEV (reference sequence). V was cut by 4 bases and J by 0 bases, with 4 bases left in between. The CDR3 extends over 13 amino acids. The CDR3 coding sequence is TGTGCCAGCAGTTACGGTAGCAATCAGCCCCAGCATTTT. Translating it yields CASSYGSNQPQHF.

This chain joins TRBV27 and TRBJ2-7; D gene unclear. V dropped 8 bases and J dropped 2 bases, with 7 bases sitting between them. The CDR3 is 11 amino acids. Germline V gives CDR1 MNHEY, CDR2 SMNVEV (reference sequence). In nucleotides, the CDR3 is TGTGCCAGCCAGGACCCCTACGAGCAGTACTTC. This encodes CASQDPYEQYF.

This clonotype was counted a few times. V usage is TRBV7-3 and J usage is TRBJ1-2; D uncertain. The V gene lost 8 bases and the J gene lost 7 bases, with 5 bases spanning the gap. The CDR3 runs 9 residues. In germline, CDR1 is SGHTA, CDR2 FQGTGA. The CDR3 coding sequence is TGTGCCAGCGAGGGTGGCTACACCTTC. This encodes CASEGGYTF.

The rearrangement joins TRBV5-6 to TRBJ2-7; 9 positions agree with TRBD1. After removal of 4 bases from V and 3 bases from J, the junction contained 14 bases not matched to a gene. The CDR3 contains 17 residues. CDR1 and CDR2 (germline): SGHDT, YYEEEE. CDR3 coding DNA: TGTGCCAGCAGCCTCGGGACAGGGAATCGGAGAGGCTACGAGCAGTACTTC. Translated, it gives CASSLGTGNRRGYEQYF.

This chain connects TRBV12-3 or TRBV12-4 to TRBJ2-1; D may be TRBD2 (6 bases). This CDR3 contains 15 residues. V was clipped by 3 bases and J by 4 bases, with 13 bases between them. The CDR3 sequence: CASSLFGSGYNEQFF. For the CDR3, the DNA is TGTGCCAGCAGTTTGTTTGGTAGCGGTTACAATGAGCAGTTCTTC.